This T cell receptor beta chain is from a study of shared clonotypes between healthy human individuals (dated by TCRdb to about 2020). Some background on the complete study: The cohort comprised a couple of women and a few men aged 18 to 49 years. For each donor, three plates each were used for CD4 naive and CD4 memory, two plates were used for CD8 naive, and one plate was used for CD8 memory. To estimate repertoire size and how much clonotypes are shared between individuals, the study performed deep sequencing of blood TCR repertoires from five healthy adults. To increase sequencing depth and limit assay-specific biases, different laboratories used diverse techniques to prepare libraries and sequence TCR repertoires. Per donor, leukapheresis produced somewhere between about 0.85 and 8.9 billion PBMCs.

Turning to this clone: Its antigen is currently not known. There are no base qualities to consult, and no much larger clone falls within one base.

TCR CDR3 regions were amplified from genomic DNA by multiplex PCR using the deep immunoSEQ assay. Extracted genomic DNA from each cell subset was distributed evenly across all wells of several immunoSEQ 96-well plates, and each plate was treated as a replicate. For sorted subsets, around 200 ng genomic DNA, equal to about 30,000 T cell genomes, was loaded into each replicate PCR. The purified libraries were quantified using a Qubit 3.0 fluorometer, sized with a Bioanalyzer 2100, and then quantified again using the KAPA Library Quantification kit. Every immunoSEQ 96-well plate was sequenced on a dedicated single-read 150-cycle Illumina NextSeq 550 flow cell. The original methods were these. Because only junctional sequences without quality scores were contained in the immunoSEQ output, filtering matching that applied to full-length reads could not be performed. Sequences were annotated with PyIR, a Python wrapper for IgBLAST v1.9, using IMGT germline references to assign V/J genes and CDR3. Reads with weak V/J assignments (E-value above 1e-6), missing CDR3, stop codons, out-of-frame junctions, or ambiguous translated residues were removed. V3J clonotypes were defined as sequences sharing the same inferred V gene, J gene, and CDR3 amino acid sequence. To compute the percentage overlap between repertoires, the number of shared unique clonotypes was divided by the size of the smaller repertoire. Repertoire richness was assessed with RTK rarefaction, the Chao1 estimator, and Recon v2.1 estimates of unobserved clonotypes. OLGA was used to compute generation probabilities for all TCRbeta clonotypes that the gDNA method yielded from a handful of donors. Imported from immuneACCESS, the table was reduced by TCRdb to in-frame sequences with V and J called. These copies leave out some clones; in studies compared against another copy, an unresolved V gene accounts for under half, and the cause of the remainder is not known. That table gives V, J and clone size, and the DNA gave D and trimming. This sample comprises about 700,000 clones, roughly 94% of them detected only once. About a quarter of the sample belongs to the ten largest clones.

On the study overall, not on this receptor specifically: Incomplete sequencing was indicated by rarefaction of sorted-subset datasets, despite the large sequencing depth. Based on pairwise subsampling, the degree of clonotype sharing among donors was expected to be affected by sequencing depth. Clonotypes shared by all four sorted-subset donors showed higher generation probabilities than non-shared clonotypes. Because the study included only a small number of donors, the genetic and exposure-history diversity represented was limited. Sampling was restricted to blood, and TCR repertoires in tissues likely differ from the TCR repertoires found in blood. About 5% of naive CD4, 3.5% of naive CD8, approximately 2.2% of memory CD4, and approximately 0.39% of memory CD8 clonotypes were shared across several donors. Estimated clonotype richness was generally larger for naive than for memory subsets.

The CDR3 covers 14 residues, taking in both the cysteine and the phenylalanine. Only the CDR3 part of the read is kept: 42 bases, read in frame from the first base. V loses 10 bases at its end and J loses 2 bases; junction bases beyond the gene matches: 10. CDR1 and CDR2 (MNHNS, SASEGT) derive from the germline V gene. For the CD8 naive samples, CD45RO-negative cells were positively selected for CCR7, yielding a CD45RA+CCR7+ population from which TemRA cells were excluded. The donors were healthy, HIV-negative adults who had no recently reported acute infections or vaccinations. Only Caucasian adults living in Nashville, Tennessee, USA were represented among the donors. Blood was collected by leukapheresis, and PBMCs were isolated by Ficoll-Histopaque density gradient centrifugation and then cryopreserved in liquid nitrogen vapor phase. Analytical flow cytometry was used to check the purity and quantity of each magnetically sorted T cell population. Each sorted fraction had its genomic DNA isolated and then quantified by UV absorbance on a Nanodrop 2000c.

The sequence was obtained from a man aged 25 to 40 in good health. The sequence links TRBV6-1 to TRBJ2-7; TRBD1 aligns with 8 central bases. Sequenced: naive CD8+ T cells sorted from blood. The cell subset or site label on this specimen signifies: CD45RA+CCR7+. Read as DNA, the sequence is TGTGCCACCTTAAAGCCGGACAGGGCCTACGAGCAGTACTTC. It specifies CATLKPDRAYEQYF.